These T cell receptor beta chains were read from a single sample in a study of cytomegalovirus exposure and HLA in healthy donors. This table comes from immunoSEQ multiplex PCR, and its TCRdb copy is limited to in-frame clones, with some not included. The sample comprises some 120,000 clones, 55% to 75% of which are singletons, and roughly 8.6% rests with the top ten. Sequencing was carried out using PBMCs. Every receptor here comes from a middle-aged woman in good health and CMV-seropositive. Each CDR3 is given with its conserved first and last residue. Fields, in order: J gene, V gene, clone size, D gene, CDR3 protein, CDR3 DNA. D genes are given only for firm matches. Some rows mark clone size as missing; the rest say once, few, many or name a class of expanded clone.

TRBJ1-5,TRBV6-1,NA,NA,CASSGGHGNQPQHF,TGTGCCAGCAGTGGGGGACATGGCAATCAGCCCCAGCATTTT
TRBJ2-6,TRBV29-1,NA,TRBD1,CSVEEPPGQGPGANVLTF,TGCAGCGTTGAAGAACCCCCGGGACAGGGGCCTGGGGCCAACGTCCTGACTTTC
TRBJ2-3,TRBV29-1,NA,NA,CSVGEGDGADTQYF,TGCAGCGTGGGAGAGGGGGACGGGGCAGATACGCAGTATTTT
TRBJ2-3,TRBV7-2,NA,TRBD2,CASSSNSGTSRDTQYF,TGTGCCAGCAGCTCCAATTCCGGGACTAGCAGAGATACGCAGTATTTT
TRBJ2-7,TRBV29-1,NA,TRBD2,CSVEERRGLAGQDEQYF,TGCAGCGTTGAAGAGAGACGCGGACTAGCGGGACAGGACGAGCAGTACTTC
TRBJ2-7,TRBV7-9,NA,NA,CSSSLAVGLEQYF,TGTTCCAGCAGCTTAGCGGTGGGACTCGAGCAGTACTTC
TRBJ2-7,TRBV27,NA,TRBD1,CASSLAGTGRYEQYF,TGTGCCAGCAGTTTAGCGGGGACAGGGAGGTACGAGCAGTACTTC
TRBJ2-3,TRBV4-2,NA,NA,CASSQVRLNVQYF,TGTGCCAGCAGCCAAGTCAGACTAAACGTACAGTATTTT
TRBJ2-5,TRBV28,NA,NA,CASSTVFGEETQYF,TGTGCCAGCAGCACGGTATTCGGGGAAGAGACCCAGTACTTC
TRBJ2-7,TRBV13,NA,NA,CASSHPGNDYEQYF,TGTGCCAGCAGCCATCCCGGGAACGACTACGAGCAGTACTTC
TRBJ1-1,TRBV6-1,NA,TRBD1,CASSERDRVDSEAFF,TGTGCCAGCAGTGAAAGGGACAGGGTTGATTCTGAAGCTTTCTTT
TRBJ2-7,TRBV19,few,TRBD1,CASSIGTAAYEQYF,TGTGCCAGTAGTATCGGGACAGCTGCCTACGAGCAGTACTTC
TRBJ2-7,TRBV5-4,few,NA,CASSLAPGDSEEQYF,TGTGCCAGCAGCTTGGCCCCGGGAGATTCGGAAGAGCAGTACTTC
TRBJ2-2,TRBV6-1,NA,NA,CATKSGTGDTGELFF,TGTGCCACCAAGTCCGGGACGGGAGACACCGGGGAGCTGTTTTTT
TRBJ1-1,TRBV7-9,NA,TRBD1,CASSLPRTGMNTEAFF,TGTGCCAGCAGCTTACCCCGGACAGGTATGAACACTGAAGCTTTCTTT
TRBJ2-5,TRBV7-9,few,TRBD2,CASSGTSGRVLQETQYF,TGTGCCAGCAGCGGGACTAGCGGGAGGGTTCTTCAAGAGACCCAGTACTTC
TRBJ1-4,TRBV19,few,TRBD1,CASTSDRVNEKLFF,TGTGCCAGTACCTCTGACAGGGTTAATGAAAAACTGTTTTTT
TRBJ1-1,TRBV6-1,NA,TRBD1,CASKRTGDGDTEAFF,TGTGCCAGCAAGAGGACAGGGGATGGCGACACTGAAGCTTTCTTT
TRBJ1-2,TRBV18,NA,TRBD1,CASSPRTGEGYTF,TGTGCCAGCTCACCACGGACAGGGGAAGGCTACACCTTC
TRBJ1-1,TRBV19,NA,NA,CASSISSFSGVGAFF,TGTGCCAGTAGTATTTCCTCGTTCTCAGGGGTGGGGGCTTTCTTT
TRBJ2-1,TRBV4-1,few,NA,CASSQLQGAGGYNEQFF,TGCGCCAGCAGCCAACTACAGGGGGCGGGGGGTTACAATGAGCAGTTCTTC
TRBJ1-1,TRBV28,NA,NA,CASSTVNTEAFF,TGTGCCAGCAGTACAGTGAACACTGAAGCTTTCTTT
TRBJ2-3,TRBV5-1,NA,NA,CASSLGDSTDTQYF,TGCGCCAGCAGCTTGGGAGATAGCACAGATACGCAGTATTTT
TRBJ1-6,TRBV6-5,once,NA,CASKTIRGSPLHF,TGTGCCAGCAAGACTATCCGGGGTTCACCCCTCCACTTT
TRBJ1-2,TRBV6-6,NA,TRBD1,CASRTGGPAYGYTF,TGTGCCAGCAGAACAGGGGGCCCCGCTTATGGCTACACCTTC
TRBJ2-1,TRBV15,NA,NA,CATSRKAGEGYNEQFF,TGTGCCACCAGCAGGAAGGCAGGGGAGGGCTACAATGAGCAGTTCTTC
TRBJ1-5,TRBV7-2,few,TRBD1,CASSSRDRSQPQHF,TGTGCCAGCAGCTCTAGGGACAGGTCTCAGCCCCAGCATTTT
TRBJ2-1,TRBV14,NA,NA,CASSQDYSGHEQFF,TGTGCCAGCAGCCAAGATTACAGCGGCCATGAGCAGTTCTTC
TRBJ1-2,TRBV30,NA,TRBD1,CAWSGTGGIYGYTF,TGTGCCTGGAGTGGGACAGGGGGAATCTATGGCTACACCTTC
TRBJ2-6,TRBV27,NA,TRBD1,CASSDRGSGANVLTF,TGTGCCAGCAGTGACAGGGGCTCTGGGGCCAACGTCCTGACTTTC
TRBJ2-5,TRBV4-2,NA,NA,CASSQDQAGGWETQYF,TGTGCCAGCAGCCAAGACCAAGCGGGCGGGTGGGAGACCCAGTACTTC
TRBJ2-3,TRBV30,NA,NA,CAWSDNRERTDTQYF,TGTGCCTGGAGTGATAACCGGGAGAGGACAGATACGCAGTATTTT
TRBJ2-7,TRBV7-2,once,NA,CASSFPGEQYF,TGTGCCAGCAGCTTTCCAGGCGAGCAGTACTTC
TRBJ2-7,TRBV30,NA,TRBD2,CAWSVGVLAGAEQYF,TGTGCCTGGAGTGTAGGGGTCTTAGCGGGAGCCGAGCAGTACTTC
TRBJ2-1,TRBV7-6,NA,TRBD2,CASSLVGGRALNEQFF,TGTGCCAGCAGCTTAGTGGGCGGGAGGGCCCTCAATGAGCAGTTCTTC
TRBJ2-1,TRBV28,NA,TRBD2,CASSFQMGGPDEQFF,TGTGCCAGCAGTTTCCAAATGGGAGGGCCTGATGAGCAGTTCTTC